This note documents a single T cell receptor (beta chain) sequence. Germline loops: CDR1 SGHAT, CDR2 FQNNGV. The V end lost 1 base, the J end lost 4 bases, and 6 bases lay between the germline ends. The CDR3 consists of 13 residues. Followed longitudinally, the Seattle patients had been enrolled during active infection. The data stem from a study of blood T cell repertoires in COVID-19. As for the study in general: Researchers got acute and convalescent COVID-19 samples from the United States, Italy and Spain. The cDNA or gDNA used as material had been derived from T cells, B-cell-depleted T cells, or PBMCs.

Original handling: Reference gene primers were amplified, and this amplification served to estimate nucleated cell counts. The method was immunoSEQ multiplex PCR; TCRdb's version includes in-frame clones alone and lacks a portion of them. For V, J and clone size, that table is used; D and trimming come from the DNA. This sample has 150,000 to 200,000 clones, with about 80% found just once. The J gene is TRBJ2-3, the V gene TRBV11-2; no firm D call. What was sequenced was peripheral blood. The TCR sequence derives from a woman in her thirties or forties with COVID-19, enrolled during active disease. The CDR3 spells CASSLAGPDTQYF. CDR3 bases: TGTGCCAGCAGCTTAGCAGGTCCAGATACGCAGTATTTT.